These 11 T cell receptor beta chains were all obtained from the same sample, sequenced in a study of T cell repertoires in cytomegalovirus infection. TCRdb independently ran MiXCR on the reads; one entry per CDR3 protein. The sample has 250,000 to 400,000 distinct CDR3 sequences, around 25% seen once; the top ten hold roughly 14%. These receptors lack a known antigen. Sequenced here: cultured PBMCs, sampled from culture after CMV antigen stimulation. The receptors originated from a human donor in good health (CMV status not recorded). Some clones in this sample may be carry-over from other donors' samples.

This clonotype was detected many times. Here the CDR3 reads CASSPGQRYGYTF. The CDR3, as DNA: TGTGCCAGCAGCCCGGGACAGCGGTATGGCTACACCTTC. V is TRBV7-9 and J is TRBJ1-2, with 7 bases identical to TRBD1. The CDR3 loop spans 13 amino acids. Germline CDR1 is SEHNR and CDR2 is FQNEAQ (reference sequence). Germline trimming cut 5 bases from V and 5 bases from J; bases unmatched to any gene: 5.

This clonotype appeared many times. The chain couples TRBV7-2 to TRBJ1-2; 10 bases are a match to TRBD1. Germline V gene data show CDR1 as SGHTA and CDR2 as FQGNSA. The CDR3 runs to 16 residues. V shed 5 bases, J shed 6 bases, and the junction held 12 bases outside the gene matches. This chain's CDR3 is CASSSYLGQGVHGYTF. The CDR3 nucleotides read TGTGCCAGCAGCAGTTACCTAGGACAGGGGGTACATGGCTACACCTTC.

There are many counts of this clonotype. V and J are TRBV7-3 and TRBJ2-3; TRBD2 matches at 7 bases. The junction had 5 bases not matched to a gene; V was cut back by 4 bases and J by 4 bases. The CDR3 has 14 residues. The V gene's germline CDR1 is SGHTA and CDR2 FQGTGA. CDR3 nucleotides: TGTGCCAGCAGCTATGGCGGGAGTGCAGATACGCAGTATTTT. It encodes CASSYGGSADTQYF.

The gene calls are TRBV6-2 or TRBV6-3 and TRBJ2-5, with D uncertain. V lost 5 bases and J lost 6, with 13 bases in between. This CDR3 contains 13 residues. The germline V gene encodes CDR1 MNHEY and CDR2 SVGEGT. The CDR3 DNA reads TGTGCCAGCAGTAACGCGGTAGCCCAGACCCAGTACTTC. Protein sequence: CASSNAVAQTQYF.

This clonotype was seen a few times. The rearrangement uses TRBV11-2 and TRBJ2-5; D remains ambiguous. The V and J ends lost 1 base and 1 base respectively, with 22 bases between them. There are 19 residues in the CDR3. CDR1 and CDR2 (germline): SGHAT, FQNNGV. CDR3 DNA: TGTGCCAGCAGCTTAGTCCGGCCCGGACGTGGTTACCTCCAAGAGACCCAGTACTTC. Its translation is CASSLVRPGRGYLQETQYF.

This clonotype came up a few times. CDR3 coding DNA: TGTGCCAGTAGTACCGGGACTAGCGGGAGTACGGAGACCCAGTACTTC. Protein: CASSTGTSGSTETQYF. This rearrangement joins TRBV19 to TRBJ2-5, with 14 bases matching TRBD2. The V and J ends lost 4 bases and 5 bases, in that order; junction bases with no gene match: 6. Germline CDR1 and CDR2: LNHDA and SQIVND (reference sequence). The CDR3 spans 16 residues.

The rearrangement joins TRBV4-1 to TRBJ1-1, with TRBD1 matching over 7 bases. Germline CDR1 is MGHRA and CDR2 is YSYEKL. CDR3 size: 18 residues. Losses at the gene ends were 3 bases for V and 4 bases for J; bases not matched to a gene: 17. The CDR3 region has the DNA TGCGCCAGCAGCCATGGCCACGGAGAGGGACAGAGGAGCACTGAAGCTTTCTTT. This gives the protein CASSHGHGEGQRSTEAFF.

This chain uses TRBV7-9 with TRBJ2-2, with D perhaps being TRBD1 or TRBD2 (5 bases each). Germline values: CDR1 SEHNR, CDR2 FQNEAQ (reference sequence). V was shortened by 1 base and J by 3 bases, with 15 bases between the two germline ends. This CDR3 spans 17 amino acids. CDR3 nucleotides: TGTGCCAGCAGCTTAGACCCGGGGCACGGGGACACCGGGGAGCTGTTTTTT. As protein: CASSLDPGHGDTGELFF.

The chain employs TRBV2 and TRBJ2-5, with 8 bases lining up with TRBD2. The CDR3 length is 17 residues. Trimming removed 0 bases from V and 5 bases from J; junction bases left unmatched: 11. Germline CDR1 is SNHLY and CDR2 is FYNNEI. CDR3 region: CASSEAPSGGIGETQYF. In nucleotides, the CDR3 is TGTGCCAGCAGTGAAGCGCCCAGCGGGGGTATTGGGGAGACCCAGTACTTC.

V usage is TRBV10-3 and J usage is TRBJ2-6; D is perhaps TRBD2 (6 bases). The V gene lost 4 bases and the J gene lost 0 bases, with 16 bases spanning the gap. From germline, CDR1 is ENHRY and CDR2 SYGVKD. There are 18 residues in the CDR3. Written as DNA, the CDR3 is TGTGCCATCAGTGCGGGGGAAGGACGGGGCTCTGGGGCCAACGTCCTGACTTTC. It translates to CAISAGEGRGSGANVLTF.

This clonotype has only a few counts. The chain carries TRBV18 and TRBJ2-7, with 11 bases fitting TRBD2. CDR3 size: 16 residues. V lost 3 bases and J lost 2; bases outside the gene matches: 6. Germline values: CDR1 KGHSH, CDR2 LQKENI. The CDR3 reads CASSPSGTSGTYEQYV. CDR3 bases: TGTGCCAGCTCACCTTCCGGGACTAGCGGAACCTACGAGCAGTACGTC.